This T cell receptor beta chain was profiled in a study of blood T cell repertoires in COVID-19. In the study overall: Researchers got acute and convalescent COVID-19 samples from the United States, Italy and Spain. PBMCs, B-cell-depleted T cells, or T cells were the source of the cDNA or gDNA that made up the material.

This clone has a single count. The CDR3 is 17 residues long. Germline V lookup: CDR1 SGHRS, CDR2 YFSETQ. Trimming cost V 3 bases and J 1 base; bases outside gene matches: 3. How the authors handled the data: Estimation of nucleated cell counts was performed using reference gene primer amplification. Only in-frame clones appear in the TCRdb table, and some are missing; sequencing was by immunoSEQ multiplex PCR. V, J and clone size reflect that table, while D and trimming were determined from the DNA. The data hold about 290,000 clones, with approximately 80% observed a single time. The chain is built from TRBV5-1 and TRBJ2-1; TRBD2 matches 14 bases. Input material: peripheral blood. The origin of this receptor is a woman aged 45-65 years with active or convalescent COVID-19. In nucleotides, the CDR3 is TGCGCCAGCAGCTCGGGACTAGCGGGAGAGTCCTACAATGAGCAGTTCTTC. Translation: CASSSGLAGESYNEQFF.